These 20 T cell receptor beta chains were sequenced from one sample in a study of cytomegalovirus exposure and HLA in healthy donors. The PCR employed 60 Vbeta primers together with 13 Jbeta primers. The assay was immunoSEQ multiplex PCR, and TCRdb's table has in-frame clones only and misses some. The sample includes some 180,000 clones, around four fifths of them seen just once. The sample was PBMCs. The receptor set was obtained from a woman aged 60-70 years in good health and CMV-seropositive.

The J gene is TRBJ1-4, the V gene TRBV5-1; D is possibly TRBD1 (6 bases). CDR3 length equals 15 residues. Trimming cost V 5 bases and J 8 bases, with 19 bases left between them. Per germline, CDR1 SGHRS and CDR2 YFSETQ. CDR3 DNA sequence: TGCGCCAGCAGTCGAAATCAGGGGTTAGGAGAAAAACTGTTTTTT. Translated: CASSRNQGLGEKLFF. Combining the CDR3 with reference TRBV5-1 and TRBJ1-4 gives the whole variable domain KAGVTQTPRYLIKTRGQQVTLSCSPISGHRSVSWYQQTPGQGLQFLFEYFSETQRNKGNFPGRFSGRQFSNSRSEMNVSTLELGDSALYLCASSRNQGLGEKLFFGSGTQLSVL.

This chain uses TRBV27 with TRBJ2-5; TRBD2 aligns across 16 bases. Losses at the gene ends were 5 bases for V and 0 bases for J; bases not matched to a gene: 6. The V gene's germline CDR1 is MNHEY and CDR2 SMNVEV (reference sequence). This CDR3 contains 18 residues. CDR3: CASSPQGLAGGNQETQYF. The CDR3 DNA sequence: TGTGCCAGCAGTCCCCAGGGACTAGCGGGAGGGAACCAAGAGACCCAGTACTTC.

The chain carries TRBV9 and TRBJ1-5; D gene ambiguous. Germline V gene lookup returns CDR1 SGDLS and CDR2 YYNGEE. The CDR3 is 15 residues long. V dropped 2 bases and J dropped 0 bases, with 9 bases sitting between them. In DNA, the CDR3 is TGTGCCAGCAGCGTGGGCCCTTATAGCAATCAGCCCCAGCATTTT. Its protein is CASSVGPYSNQPQHF.

The sample holds one count of this clone. The chain couples TRBV5-5 to TRBJ2-1, with 9 positions matching TRBD2. Germline V CDR1 and CDR2: SGHKS, YYEKEE (reference sequence). The J segment lost 9 bases and the V segment lost 4 bases, leaving 11 bases of the junction unmatched. This CDR3 is built from 15 residues. CDR3 coding DNA: TGTGCCAGCAGCCTCGGGGGGCGGGGGGGCATTGAGCAGTTCTTC. This encodes CASSLGGRGGIEQFF.

The chain is built from TRBV7-9 and TRBJ2-5, with D hard to call. Trimming removed 5 bases at V and 2 bases at J, with 9 bases between. The CDR3 extends over 13 amino acids. Germline V lookup: CDR1 SEHNR, CDR2 FQNEAQ (reference sequence). The CDR3 loop reads CASSANRQETQYF. DNA for the CDR3: TGTGCCAGCAGCGCTAACCGGCAAGAGACCCAGTACTTC.

The chain couples TRBV27 to TRBJ2-7; D is unclear. CDR1 and CDR2 (germline): MNHEY, SMNVEV (reference sequence). With 5 bases removed from V and 0 bases from J, the gap between germline ends came to 14 bases. The CDR3 sequence is 15 residues long. CDR3 DNA sequence: TGTGCCAGCAGTCAAGATTATACGGGCTCCTACGAGCAGTACTTC. It encodes CASSQDYTGSYEQYF.

The gene calls are TRBV19 and TRBJ2-3; 14 nucleotides match TRBD2. The CDR3 spans 19 residues. CDR1 is LNHDA, CDR2 SQIVND, per germline (reference sequence). V trimming: 6 bases; J trimming: 3 bases; junction bases outside the gene matches: 14. CDR3 sequence: CASSTWGTSGSRPTDTQYF. CDR3 sequence (DNA): TGTGCCAGTAGCACCTGGGGGACTAGCGGGAGTAGGCCTACAGATACGCAGTATTTT.

A note on this clone: This specimen includes other DNA sequences encoding the same CDR3. The chain is built from TRBV7-9 and TRBJ2-5; 7 nucleotides line up with TRBD1. Germline lookup yields CDR1 SEHNR and CDR2 FQNEAQ (reference sequence). The CDR3 covers 13 residues. Trimming took 5 bases from V and 4 from J; bases not matched to a gene: 4. The CDR3 sequence is CASSLTGIETQYF. CDR3 DNA sequence: TGTGCCAGCAGCCTGACAGGGATAGAGACCCAGTACTTC. Full variable domain (missing parts from reference TRBV7-9 and TRBJ2-5): DTGVSQNPRHKITKRGQNVTFRCDPISEHNRLYWYRQTLGQGPEFLTYFQNEAQLEKSRLLSDRFSAERPKGSFSTLEIQRTEQGDSAMYLCASSLTGIETQYFGPGTRLLVL.

This rearrangement joins TRBV28 to TRBJ1-2; 9 bases map to TRBD1. The CDR3 totals 14 residues. CDR1 and CDR2 from the germline V gene are MDHEN and SYDVKM. V dropped 8 bases and J dropped 5; count of bases not matched to a gene: 9. The CDR3 loop is CASLETGGVYGYTF. The DNA of the CDR3 is TGTGCCAGCCTGGAGACAGGGGGTGTTTATGGCTACACCTTC.

The chain carries TRBV25-1 and TRBJ1-6; a weak D match, TRBD1 (5 bases). V lost 4 bases and J lost 15, with 10 bases in between. The germline V gene encodes CDR1 MGHDK and CDR2 SYGVNS. The length of the CDR3 is 11 residues. The CDR3 loop reads CASSAQGRLHF. Here the CDR3 DNA reads TGTGCCAGCAGTGCTCAGGGTCGCCTCCACTTT.

This chain connects TRBV30 to TRBJ2-5; D unclear. This CDR3 spans 11 amino acids. CDR1 and CDR2 from the germline V gene are GTSNPN and SVGIG (reference sequence). Deletions cut 5 bases from V and 4 bases from J, with 8 bases between. Here the CDR3 reads CAWGLLETQYF. DNA of the CDR3: TGTGCCTGGGGCCTTCTAGAGACCCAGTACTTC.

The rearrangement joins TRBV7-2 to TRBJ1-5, with D possibly matching TRBD1 (6 bases). Per germline, CDR1 SGHTA and CDR2 FQGNSA. The CDR3 runs 16 residues. Trimming stripped 2 bases from V and 1 base from J, with 12 bases between. DNA for the CDR3: TGTGCCAGCAGCTTAAATGGGGGCAAGAGCAATCAGCCCCAGCATTTT. Translation gives CASSLNGGKSNQPQHF.

The rearrangement uses TRBV6-6 and TRBJ1-5; D is undetermined. V lost 2 bases, J lost 4 bases, and 6 bases lay in between. Germline V CDR1 and CDR2: MNHNY, SVGAGI (reference sequence). This CDR3 comprises 13 residues. The CDR3 DNA reads TGTGCCAGCAGTTACCTAACGAATCAGCCCCAGCATTTT. Its translation: CASSYLTNQPQHF.

The chain employs TRBV6-6 and TRBJ2-7; the match to TRBD2 covers 8 bases. The V gene's germline CDR1 is MNHNY and CDR2 SVGAGI (reference sequence). This CDR3 has 14 residues. V was clipped by 8 bases and J by 0 bases; unmatched bases: 6. CDR3 in amino acids: CASLQRESSYEQYF. The CDR3 DNA reads TGTGCCAGCCTACAGCGGGAGAGCTCCTACGAGCAGTACTTC.

The V gene is TRBV5-4, the J gene TRBJ2-1; 10 bases match TRBD2. With V trimmed by 3 bases and J by 6 bases, 15 bases remained unmatched. Germline assignment: CDR1 SGHNT and CDR2 YYREEE (reference sequence). This CDR3 spans 18 amino acids. The CDR3 spells CASSSTVFSGRSGNEQFF. CDR3 sequence (DNA): TGTGCCAGCAGCTCGACCGTCTTTAGCGGGAGGTCGGGCAATGAGCAGTTCTTC.

The CDR3 loop reads CASSSGTGVYEQYF. Here the CDR3 DNA reads TGTGCCAGCAGTTCCGGGACAGGGGTCTACGAGCAGTACTTC. The chain recombines TRBV6-5 with TRBJ2-7; 10 bases map to TRBD1. CDR3 length equals 14 residues. V dropped 4 bases and J dropped 3; count of bases not matched to a gene: 3. The germline gives CDR1 MNHEY, CDR2 SVGAGI.

This chain connects TRBV7-2 to TRBJ2-1; 8 bases are a match to TRBD2. Germline V gene lookup returns CDR1 SGHTA and CDR2 FQGNSA. CDR3 length equals 16 residues. V was pared by 1 base and J by 2 bases, with 4 bases of the junction left unmatched. In nucleotides, the CDR3 is TGTGCCAGCAGCTTAGTCGGGAGGGCCCCCTACAATGAGCAGTTCTTC. Amino acids: CASSLVGRAPYNEQFF.

This clone has a handful of counts. The chain joins TRBV9 to TRBJ2-2; 12 bases map to TRBD2. The CDR3 is 18 residues long. Looked up from germline, CDR1 is SGDLS and CDR2 is YYNGEE. Trimming removed 4 bases from V and 2 bases from J; junction bases left unmatched: 9. CDR3 protein: CASSPGTSGLLNTGELFF. In DNA form, the CDR3 reads TGTGCCAGCAGCCCAGGGACTAGCGGGTTACTTAACACCGGGGAGCTGTTTTTT.

The chain is built from TRBV19 and TRBJ2-7, with no clear D. The V end was cut by 4 bases, the J end by 2 bases, with 3 bases between. There are 11 residues in the CDR3. Germline V lookup: CDR1 LNHDA, CDR2 SQIVND (reference sequence). The CDR3 coding sequence is TGTGCCAGTAGTACAGCCTACGAGCAGTACTTC. Amino acids: CASSTAYEQYF. The whole variable domain, filled in from reference TRBV19 and TRBJ2-7, reads DGGITQSPKYLFRKEGQNVTLSCEQNLNHDAMYWYRQDPGQGLRLIYYSQIVNDFQKGDIAEGYSVSREKKESFPLTVTSAQKNPTAFYLCASSTAYEQYFGPGTRLTVT.

The chain employs TRBV18 and TRBJ1-2, with TRBD1 matching 7 bases. The CDR3 runs 16 residues. V dropped 4 bases and J dropped 5; count of bases not matched to a gene: 13. Per the germline V gene, CDR1 is KGHSH and CDR2 is LQKENI. The CDR3 bases are TGTGCCAGCTCACGGCAGGGCACCGGGACAGAATATGGCTACACCTTC. Translating gives CASSRQGTGTEYGYTF.